Listed below are T cell receptor beta chains from one sample, sequenced in a study of CD8 T cells in ankylosing spondylitis. One entry per CDR3 protein, called by TCRdb with MiXCR from the 5' RACE reads. The data show 150,000 to 200,000 distinct CDR3 sequences, with around 18% seen just once and 7.8% held by the top ten. The sequencing input was blood, either unsorted or a sorted T cell fraction (not recorded which). The receptors originated from a male donor with ankylosing spondylitis or in good health (not recorded which). The CDR3 runs from the conserved cysteine through the conserved F or W. The order of the fields is CDR3 DNA, CDR3 protein, CDR3 length, clone size, J gene, V gene, D gene. D genes are given only for firm matches. A row's size may be missing; if present it is once, few, many or a size class.

DNA: TGCGCCAGCAGCGGCCGGGACAGGGGAGAATCACCCCTCCACTTT; CDR3: CASSGRDRGESPLHF; length: 15; size: many; J: TRBJ1-6; V: TRBV5-1; D: TRBD1
DNA: TGTGCCAGCAGGGATCAGGGGGCGAGCAATCAGCCCCAGCATTTT; CDR3: CASRDQGASNQPQHF; length: 15; size: many; J: TRBJ1-5; V: TRBV21-1; D: NA
DNA: TGTGCCATCAGTGACGGCGGGGCTAATGAAAAACTGTTTTTT; CDR3: CAISDGGANEKLFF; length: 14; size: many; J: TRBJ1-4; V: TRBV10-3; D: NA
DNA: TGTGCCAGCAGCCGGGACGGCTGGTTGGGCTACGAGCAGTACTTC; CDR3: CASSRDGWLGYEQYF; length: 15; size: NA; J: TRBJ2-7; V: TRBV3-1; D: NA
DNA: TGTGCCAGCAGCCTGCAGAGGGACAACACTGAAGCTTTCTTT; CDR3: CASSLQRDNTEAFF; length: 14; size: NA; J: TRBJ1-1; V: TRBV5-4; D: NA
DNA: TGTGCCAGCAGCGGGGGGCGGGGATTCGATGAGCAGTTCTTC; CDR3: CASSGGRGFDEQFF; length: 14; size: few; J: TRBJ2-1; V: TRBV7-9; D: NA
DNA: TGTGCCAGCAGCCGACTTGATGAGCAGTACTTC; CDR3: CASSRLDEQYF; length: 11; size: many; J: TRBJ2-7; V: TRBV6-5; D: NA
DNA: TGCAGCGGGGGGGCGGGAGGATTAGAGCAGTTCTTC; CDR3: CSGGAGGLEQFF; length: 12; size: NA; J: TRBJ2-1; V: TRBV29-1; D: TRBD2
DNA: TGTGCCAGCAGCAACTCCTACGAGCAGTACTTC; CDR3: CASSNSYEQYF; length: 11; size: many; J: TRBJ2-7; V: TRBV28; D: NA
DNA: TGTGCCAGCAGCCGGGGTCCAAGGCTTGAAGCTTTCTTT; CDR3: CASSRGPRLEAFF; length: 13; size: few; J: TRBJ1-1; V: TRBV7-2; D: NA
DNA: TGCAGTGCTAGAGACATGACTAGCGGGAGTTACAATGAGCAGTTCTTC; CDR3: CSARDMTSGSYNEQFF; length: 16; size: few; J: TRBJ2-1; V: TRBV20-1; D: TRBD2
DNA: TGTGCCATCAAATCCGGGACCACGGACTATGGCTACACCTTC; CDR3: CAIKSGTTDYGYTF; length: 14; size: NA; J: TRBJ1-2; V: TRBV10-3; D: NA
DNA: TGTGCCAGCAGCGAACAGGGGGACGAGCAGTACTTC; CDR3: CASSEQGDEQYF; length: 12; size: many; J: TRBJ2-7; V: TRBV6-6; D: TRBD1
DNA: TGCGCCAGCAGCCAAACCAGGACAGGGCTCACCGCGGGTCAGTACTTC; CDR3: CASSQTRTGLTAGQYF; length: 16; size: many; J: TRBJ2-7; V: TRBV5-1; D: TRBD1
DNA: TGCAGTGCCGTGGACACACCCGAGCAGTACTTC; CDR3: CSAVDTPEQYF; length: 11; size: many; J: TRBJ2-7; V: TRBV20-1; D: NA
DNA: TGTGCCAGCAGCGGAACGCCGGGCCCCGAGCAGTACTTC; CDR3: CASSGTPGPEQYF; length: 13; size: NA; J: TRBJ2-7; V: TRBV7-9; D: NA
DNA: TGTGCCAGCAGTCCGCAGGGACTACCCAATGAGCAGTTCTTC; CDR3: CASSPQGLPNEQFF; length: 14; size: NA; J: TRBJ2-1; V: TRBV12-3/TRBV12-4; D: TRBD2
DNA: TGTGCCAGCAGCTTAGGAGGAGCGGGAGCCGTAGCCAAAAACATTCAGTACTTC; CDR3: CASSLGGAGAVAKNIQYF; length: 18; size: NA; J: TRBJ2-4; V: TRBV11-2; D: TRBD2
DNA: TGCAGCGTTCTGAGCCCCGGTGAGCCCCAGCATTTT; CDR3: CSVLSPGEPQHF; length: 12; size: NA; J: TRBJ1-5; V: TRBV29-1; D: NA
DNA: TGTGCCAGCACCCCGACAGGGGAGTTTACCTATGGCTACACCTTC; CDR3: CASTPTGEFTYGYTF; length: 15; size: NA; J: TRBJ1-2; V: TRBV19; D: TRBD1
DNA: TGTGCCAGCAGCCCAGACAGGGCTGGAAACACCATATATTTT; CDR3: CASSPDRAGNTIYF; length: 14; size: NA; J: TRBJ1-3; V: TRBV7-2; D: TRBD1
DNA: TGTGCCAGCAGTAGAGGGCACACCGGGGAGCTGTTTTTT; CDR3: CASSRGHTGELFF; length: 13; size: many; J: TRBJ2-2; V: TRBV2; D: NA
DNA: TGCGCCAGCAGCTCCTCGGAAAAGGCGGGAGGGTTCGCCGAGGAGTACTTC; CDR3: CASSSSEKAGGFAEEYF; length: 17; size: NA; J: TRBJ2-7; V: TRBV5-1; D: TRBD2
DNA: TGTGCCAGCTCACTTCAGCGGGACAGGAACACAGATACGCAGTATTTT; CDR3: CASSLQRDRNTDTQYF; length: 16; size: NA; J: TRBJ2-3; V: TRBV18; D: NA
DNA: TGTGCCAGCAGCCAAACTTGGGCCTACGAGCAGTACTTC; CDR3: CASSQTWAYEQYF; length: 13; size: many; J: TRBJ2-7; V: TRBV14; D: NA